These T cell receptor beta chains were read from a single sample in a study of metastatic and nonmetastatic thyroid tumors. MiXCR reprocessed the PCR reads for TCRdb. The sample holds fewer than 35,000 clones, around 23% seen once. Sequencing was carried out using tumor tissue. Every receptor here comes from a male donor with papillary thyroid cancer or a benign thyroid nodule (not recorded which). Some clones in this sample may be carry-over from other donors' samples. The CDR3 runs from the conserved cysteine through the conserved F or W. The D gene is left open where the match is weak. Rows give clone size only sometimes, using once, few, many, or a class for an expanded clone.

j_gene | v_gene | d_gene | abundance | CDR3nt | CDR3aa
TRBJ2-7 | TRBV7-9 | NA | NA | TGTGCCAGCAGCTTAGTGGGTGAGCAGTACTTC | CASSLVGEQYF
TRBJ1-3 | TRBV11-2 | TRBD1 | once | TGTGCCAGCAGCCTTTACAGGGGAGGGTTCTCTGGAAACACCATATATTTT | CASSLYRGGFSGNTIYF
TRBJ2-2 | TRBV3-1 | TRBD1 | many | TGTGCCAGCAGCCTCCAACAGGGGCCTAACACCGGGGAGCTGTTTTTT | CASSLQQGPNTGELFF
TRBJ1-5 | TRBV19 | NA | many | TGTGCCAGTAGTCGTGGGGAGGATCAGCCCCAGCATTTT | CASSRGEDQPQHF
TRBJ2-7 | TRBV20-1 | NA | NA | TGCAGTGCTAGAGATGATGACGAGCAGTACTTC | CSARDDDEQYF
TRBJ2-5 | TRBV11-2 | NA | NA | TGTGCCAGCAGCTTACAGGATGAGACCCAGTACTTC | CASSLQDETQYF
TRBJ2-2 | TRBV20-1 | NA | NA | TGCAGTGCTAGAGATCTAGGGAGTGAGGAGCTGTTTTTT | CSARDLGSEELFF
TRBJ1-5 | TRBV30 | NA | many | TGTGCCTGGAGCCTAGGTGATAGCAATCAGCCCCAGCATTTT | CAWSLGDSNQPQHF
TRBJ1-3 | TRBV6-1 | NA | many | TGTGCCAGCAGCCAGACCCACTCTGGAAACACCATATATTTT | CASSQTHSGNTIYF
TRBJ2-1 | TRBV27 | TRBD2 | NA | TGTGCCGGCAGTGGGAGACTAGCGTACAATGAGCAGTTCTTC | CAGSGRLAYNEQFF
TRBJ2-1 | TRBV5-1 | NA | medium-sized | TGCGCCAGCAGCTTGGTAAACGGGGGCAATGAGCAGTTCTTC | CASSLVNGGNEQFF
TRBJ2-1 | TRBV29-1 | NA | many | TGCAGCGGTGCGCTTACAGGGATTGAGCAGTTCTTC | CSGALTGIEQFF
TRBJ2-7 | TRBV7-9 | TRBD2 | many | TGTGCCAGCAGCTTAAGCGGGAGCTCCTACGAGCAGTACTTC | CASSLSGSSYEQYF
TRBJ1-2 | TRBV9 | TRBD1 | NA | TGTGCCAGCAGCTCGATCGGGGACAGGGGTGACGGCTACACCTTC | CASSSIGDRGDGYTF
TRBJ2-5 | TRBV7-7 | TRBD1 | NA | TGTGATAGCAGCTTAGCTCTGGGACAGAAAGAGACCCAGTACTTC | CDSSLALGQKETQYF
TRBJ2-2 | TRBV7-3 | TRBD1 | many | TGTGCCAGCAGCCCCACAGGGGGCGCCGGCACCGGGGAGCTGTTTTTT | CASSPTGGAGTGELFF
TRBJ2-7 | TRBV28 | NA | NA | TGTGCCAGCAGTTCTACAGTGGCCCTCTCTGAGCAGTACTTC | CASSSTVALSEQYF
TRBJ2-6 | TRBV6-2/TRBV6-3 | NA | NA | TGTGCCTGTTCTGGGTCTGGGGCCAACGTCCTGACTTTC | CACSGSGANVLTF
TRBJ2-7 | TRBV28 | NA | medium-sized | TGTGCCAGCAGTAGCACAAATACCTACGAGCAGTACTTC | CASSSTNTYEQYF
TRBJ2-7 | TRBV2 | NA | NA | TGTGCCAGCAGTGAGATGGGACCCCAAAATTCCTACGAGCAGTACTTC | CASSEMGPQNSYEQYF
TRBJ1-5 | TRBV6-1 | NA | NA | TGTGCCAGCATAGGGGTTTATAGCAATCAGCCCCGGCATTTT | CASIGVYSNQPRHF
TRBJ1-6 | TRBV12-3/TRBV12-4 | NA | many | TGTGCCAGCAGTTTAATTGGGGGTAGCTATAATTCACCCCTCCACTTT | CASSLIGGSYNSPLHF
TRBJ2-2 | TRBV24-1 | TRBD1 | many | TGTGCCACCAGTCATGACAGGGTTCACACCGGGGAGCTGTTTTTT | CATSHDRVHTGELFF
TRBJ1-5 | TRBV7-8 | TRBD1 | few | TGTGCCAGCAGCTTAGGACAGGGCTATCAGCCCCAGCATTTT | CASSLGQGYQPQHF
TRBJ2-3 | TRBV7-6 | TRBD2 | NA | TGTGCCAGCAGCCGGACTAGCGGGAGGCGCACAGATACGCAGTATTTT | CASSRTSGRRTDTQYF
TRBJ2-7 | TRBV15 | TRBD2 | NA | TGTGCCACCGGACGGTCGGGAGGTTTATGTCTCGAGCAGTACTTC | CATGRSGGLCLEQYF
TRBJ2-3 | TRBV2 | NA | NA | TGTGCCAGCAGCGGAGGGAACCCGTTCACAGATACGCAGTATTTT | CASSGGNPFTDTQYF
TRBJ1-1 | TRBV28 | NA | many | TGTGCCAGCAGTTTTACTGAAGCTTTCTTT | CASSFTEAFF
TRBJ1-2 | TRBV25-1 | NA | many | TGTGCCAGCAGTGCAGGGGTCTCCTACTATGGCTACACCTTC | CASSAGVSYYGYTF
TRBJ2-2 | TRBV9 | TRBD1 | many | TGTGCCAGCAGGGGACAGCCGAACACCGGGGAGCTGTTTTTT | CASRGQPNTGELFF